Below, 13 T cell receptor beta chains from the same sample are listed, as sequenced in a study of blood T cells in healthy people across ages. Primers used in a second PCR of roughly 6 to 11 cycles were a sample-barcoded 5' primer and a J-beta primer mix. MiXCR was run by TCRdb on the 5' RACE reads, yielding one entry per CDR3 protein. Of around 1,500,000 distinct CDR3 sequences listed, about 30% are singletons. Source material: blood. The source of these receptors is a woman younger than 45 in good health.

The count of this clonotype is one. This may be a read error, as it is one base from a much larger clone. The rearrangement links TRBV7-9 to TRBJ2-1; D might be TRBD2 (5 bases). CDR1 and CDR2 (germline): SEHNR, FQNEAQ (reference sequence). The CDR3 is made up of 15 amino acids. CDR3 bases: TGTACCAGCAGCGGTCCAGAGACAATTGACAATGAGCAGTTCTTC. Translating gives CTSSGPETIDNEQFF.

This clonotype was counted many times. The chain joins TRBV7-9 to TRBJ2-5; 7 bases agree with TRBD1. Germline V CDR1 and CDR2: SEHNR, FQNEAQ (reference sequence). The CDR3 spans 14 residues. V shed 3 bases, J shed 6 bases, and the junction held 7 bases outside the gene matches. CDR3 sequence: CASSFADRDKTQYF. For the CDR3, the DNA is TGTGCCAGCAGCTTTGCCGACAGGGACAAGACCCAGTACTTC.

This clonotype was found a few times. This chain uses TRBV28 with TRBJ1-1; possibly TRBD1 for D (5 bases). Germline CDR1 MDHEN, CDR2 SYDVKM. Trimming removed 6 bases from V and 11 bases from J, with 25 bases in between. The CDR3 loop spans 15 amino acids. CDR3 protein: CASRNLGTEVVGAFF. The DNA for the CDR3 is TGTGCCAGCAGAAACCTCGGGACGGAGGTGGTCGGCGCTTTCTTT.

The genes are TRBV6-5 and TRBJ2-2, with a weak D call TRBD2 (5 bases). The CDR3 is 15 amino acids. Germline lookup yields CDR1 MNHEY and CDR2 SVGAGI. V was shortened by 10 bases and J by 0 bases, with 15 bases between the two germline ends. CDR3 in amino acids: CATLSRVSNTGELFF. DNA of the CDR3: TGTGCCACCCTATCGAGGGTCTCGAACACCGGGGAGCTGTTTTTT.

This clonotype was observed a few times. This rearrangement joins TRBV20-1 to TRBJ1-6, with 7 positions matching TRBD1. This CDR3 has 16 residues. In germline, CDR1 is DFQATT, CDR2 SNEGSKA (reference sequence). With V trimmed by 2 bases and J by 1 base, 5 bases remained unmatched. The CDR3 sequence: CSARPRQGSYNSPLHF. The CDR3 coding sequence is TGCAGTGCTAGACCTAGACAGGGTTCCTATAATTCACCCCTCCACTTT.

The V call is TRBV6-6, the J call TRBJ1-5; D unresolved. The CDR3 totals 13 residues. Per germline, CDR1 MNHNY and CDR2 SVGAGI (reference sequence). The germline V and J ends were trimmed by 2 bases and 3 bases, with 5 bases remaining between them. The CDR3 spells CASSYADNQPQHF. CDR3 DNA sequence: TGTGCCAGCAGTTACGCGGACAATCAGCCCCAGCATTTT.

At least ten counts were recorded for this clonotype. This chain joins TRBV6-6 and TRBJ2-7, with 9 bases lining up with TRBD1. The CDR3 contains 14 residues. CDR1 and CDR2 from the germline V gene are MNHNY and SVGAGI (reference sequence). V lost 6 bases to trimming and J lost 3 bases; unmatched junction nucleotides: 6. The CDR3 DNA follows: TGTGCCAGCAGGACCGGGACAGGGTTCTACGAGCAGTACTTC. Its protein is CASRTGTGFYEQYF.

As for this clonotype: One end of the junction varies from germline; a read error may be responsible. The genes are TRBV5-1 and TRBJ2-1, with D unclear. The CDR3 totals 13 residues. The germline V gene encodes CDR1 SGHRS and CDR2 YFSETQ. In nucleotides, the CDR3 is TGCGCCAGCAGTTCGGAGATATACAATGAGCGGTTCTTC. It specifies CASSSEIYNERFF. The whole variable domain, filled in from reference TRBV5-1 and TRBJ2-1, reads KAGVTQTPRYLIKTRGQQVTLSCSPISGHRSVSWYQQTPGQGLQFLFEYFSETQRNKGNFPGRFSGRQFSNSRSEMNVSTLELGDSALYLCASSSEIYNERFFGPGTRLTVL.

In its sample, this clonotype was seen a few times. The rearrangement joins TRBV11-2 to TRBJ1-6; 7 bases are a match to TRBD1. In germline, CDR1 is SGHAT, CDR2 FQNNGV. The CDR3 sequence is 14 residues long. V lost 6 bases and J lost 9; bases outside the gene matches: 8. CDR3 sequence: CASRATGEGSPLHF. The CDR3 nucleotides are TGTGCCAGCAGGGCTACAGGGGAGGGTTCACCCCTCCACTTT.

CDR3 region: CASSKGGQGAANEQFF. The CDR3 region has the DNA TGTGCCAGCAGCAAAGGAGGACAGGGGGCCGCCAATGAGCAGTTCTTC. The chain carries TRBV7-2 and TRBJ2-1; 11 positions agree with TRBD1. The CDR3 totals 16 residues. In germline, CDR1 is SGHTA, CDR2 FQGNSA. V was pared by 5 bases and J by 6 bases, with 9 bases of the junction left unmatched.

The chain is built from TRBV15 and TRBJ2-1, with D perhaps given as TRBD1 or TRBD2 (6 bases each). CDR3 length equals 15 residues. Germline V gene sequence: CDR1 LNHNV, CDR2 YYDKDF (reference sequence). Trimming removed 1 base at V and 8 bases at J, with 15 bases between. CDR3 amino acids: CATSRVPGAADEQFF. The CDR3 DNA reads TGTGCCACCAGCAGAGTGCCGGGGGCCGCGGATGAGCAGTTCTTC.

In DNA form, the CDR3 reads TGTGCCAGCAGCTTTCTACCTTGGGGAGAGACCCAGTACTTC. This sequence encodes CASSFLPWGETQYF. This sequence joins TRBV7-6 and TRBJ2-5; the D is unclear. Per the germline V gene, CDR1 is SGHVS and CDR2 is FNYEAQ. Trimming took off 3 bases at V and 4 bases at J, with 12 bases between the two ends. The CDR3 covers 14 residues.

The genes are TRBV5-1 and TRBJ2-7; tentative D call: TRBD1 (5 bases). Germline values: CDR1 SGHRS, CDR2 YFSETQ. This CDR3 is built from 13 residues. With 5 bases removed from V and 3 bases from J, the gap between germline ends came to 12 bases. CDR3 DNA: TGCGCCAGCAGGCAGGGTGTGGGCTACGAGCAGTACTTC. It is translated as CASRQGVGYEQYF.